In this sample, the clone carrying this T cell receptor beta chain turned up a few times. The target antigen is unknown. The CDR3 runs 13 residues. V lost 6 bases and J 1 base, leaving 10 bases between the germline ends. Germline V gene sequence: CDR1 MNHEY, CDR2 SVGAGI. Study-level findings and limits: Tumor Tregs overlapped most with tumor, then blood, naive CD4+ cells. Tumor memory CD4+ T cell TCR gene usage was found to cluster with blood and lymph node memory CD4+ cells and with lymph node naive CD4+ cells.

Constant-region reverse primers amplified full-length variable regions, followed by semi-nested Nested Universal Primer A PCR. TCRdb fed the 5' RACE reads into MiXCR, producing one record per CDR3 protein. The sample lists about 8,300 distinct CDR3 sequences; 50% to 55% were seen once. Memory CD4+ T cells were sorted as CD4+CD45RO+CD25- cells. The sample comprised memory CD4+ T cells sorted from a lymph node. Documented subset: memory CD4+ T cells, CD4+CD45RO+CD25-. The receptor was isolated from a female donor with breast cancer. The chain combines TRBV6-5 with TRBJ2-7, with D uncertain. The DNA for the CDR3 is TGTGCCAGCAGGTTGACGGATTCCTACGAGCAGTACTTC. It specifies CASRLTDSYEQYF.